A single sample gave rise to the 6 T cell receptor beta chains below, sequenced in a study of blood T cells in healthy people across ages (dated by TCRdb to the mid-2010s). Receptor amplification or capture employed 5' RACE. Sequencing relied on an Illumina HiSeq 2500. A second roughly 7 to 12 cycle PCR used a sample-barcoded 5' primer and a J-beta primer mix. The raw public data were reprocessed by TCRdb itself: fastp quality trimming at Q25, MiXCR clonotype calling, in-frame beta chains only. All rows with the same CDR3 protein become a single entry with the most common DNA and genes. Here the sample has around 790,000 distinct CDR3 sequences; about 42% occur a single time. The biggest ten clones account for about 19% of the sample. The material sequenced was blood. Receptors originate from a man aged 55 to 70 in good health.

Details on this clonotype: The junction does not match germline at one end; this may be a read error. V usage is TRBV20-1 and J usage is TRBJ2-3; 7 nucleotides agree with TRBD1. The germline gives CDR1 DFQATT, CDR2 SNEGSKA (reference sequence). The CDR3 spans 15 residues. The CDR3 sequence is CGAREGASAGDTQYF. CDR3 DNA: TGCGGTGCTAGAGAGGGGGCGTCCGCGGGAGATACGCAGTATTTT.

This clonotype has a handful of counts. The chain is built from TRBV6-6 and TRBJ1-3; D perhaps matches TRBD1 (5 bases). The CDR3 has 16 amino acids. Germline CDR1 is MNHNY and CDR2 is SVGAGI (reference sequence). Trimming removed 5 bases at V and 1 base at J, with 15 bases between. CDR3 residues: CASSPPTALSGNTIYF. In DNA, the CDR3 is TGTGCCAGCAGTCCCCCGACAGCTCTTTCTGGAAACACCATATATTTT.

The table lists this clonotype with many counts. This chain joins TRBV20-1 and TRBJ2-7, with D possibly TRBD1 on 7 matching bases. Trimming removed 6 bases at V and 2 bases at J, with 8 bases between. The CDR3 totals 11 residues. The germline V gene encodes CDR1 DFQATT and CDR2 SNEGSKA (reference sequence). The CDR3 nucleotides are TGCAGTGCCAGGGGGGCCTACGAGCAGTACTTC. This sequence encodes CSARGAYEQYF.

The gene calls are TRBV12-3 or TRBV12-4 and TRBJ1-2; a weak D match, TRBD1 (5 bases). The CDR3 sequence is 12 residues long. V was pared by 6 bases and J by 8 bases, with 13 bases between. CDR3 DNA sequence: TGTGCCAGCAGGGGGGGGTCGGACGGCTACACCTTC. Amino acids: CASRGGSDGYTF.

CDR3: CASSLGDRGHSPLHF. CDR3 nucleotides: TGTGCCAGCAGTTTAGGGGACAGGGGGCACTCACCCCTCCACTTT. The chain uses TRBV12-3 or TRBV12-4 and TRBJ1-6; TRBD1 matches at 12 bases. V trimming: 1 base; J trimming: 10 bases; junction bases outside the gene matches: 2. There are 15 residues in the CDR3.

This clonotype has a handful of counts. The chain carries TRBV10-2 and TRBJ2-1; D gene ambiguous. Deletions cut 4 bases from V and 6 bases from J, with 19 bases between. The CDR3 loop spans 16 amino acids. The germline gives CDR1 WSHSY, CDR2 SAAADI. CDR3 protein: CASSGLEPVERNEQFF. The CDR3 DNA reads TGCGCCAGCAGTGGTTTAGAGCCGGTGGAGCGCAATGAGCAGTTCTTC.